The T cell receptor beta chain described here comes from a study of T-cell memory formation after mild COVID-19. General study findings and limits: Day 15 to 85 contractors were CD4/CD8 balanced; later expanders leaned CD4+.

TCRdb recomputed calls from the 5' RACE reads with MiXCR, one row per CDR3 protein. The table shows tens of thousands of distinct CDR3 sequences, with over 10% occurring only once. About this clonotype itself: What it recognizes is unknown.

V shed 0 bases and J 0 bases; nucleotides not matched to a gene: 4. The germline gives CDR1 MNHEY, CDR2 SVGAGI. The CDR3 totals 16 residues. The V and J genes are TRBV6-5 and TRBJ2-7; 8 nucleotides line up with TRBD2. The specimen sequenced was PBMCs or a T cell subset sorted from them (not recorded which). The sequence derives from a man younger than 35 who had mild COVID-19 (a few samples of this study predate the infection). Cell type and time point are not known. The CDR3 DNA reads as TGTGCCAGCAGTTACTCAGCGGGGGCAAGCTCCTACGAGCAGTACGTC. The encoded protein is CASSYSAGASSYEQYV.